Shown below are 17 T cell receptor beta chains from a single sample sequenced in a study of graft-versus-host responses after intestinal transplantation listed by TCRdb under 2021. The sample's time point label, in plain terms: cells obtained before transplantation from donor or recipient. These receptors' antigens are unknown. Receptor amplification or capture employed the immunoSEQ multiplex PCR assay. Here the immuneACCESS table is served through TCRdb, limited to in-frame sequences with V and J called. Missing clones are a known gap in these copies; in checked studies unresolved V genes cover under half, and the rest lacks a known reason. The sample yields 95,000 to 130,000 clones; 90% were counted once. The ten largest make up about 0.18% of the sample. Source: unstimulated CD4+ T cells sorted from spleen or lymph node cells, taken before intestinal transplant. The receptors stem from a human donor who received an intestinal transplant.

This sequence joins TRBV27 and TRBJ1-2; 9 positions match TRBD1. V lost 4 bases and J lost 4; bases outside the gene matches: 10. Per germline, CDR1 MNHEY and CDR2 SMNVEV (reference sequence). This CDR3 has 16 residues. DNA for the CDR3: TGTGCCAGCAGTTCCTATGGACAGGGGAGGGCCTATGGCTACACCTTC. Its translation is CASSSYGQGRAYGYTF.

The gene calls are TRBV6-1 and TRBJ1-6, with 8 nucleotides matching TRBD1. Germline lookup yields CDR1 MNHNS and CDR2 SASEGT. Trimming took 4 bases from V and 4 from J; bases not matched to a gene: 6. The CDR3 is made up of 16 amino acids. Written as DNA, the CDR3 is TGTGCCAGCAGTGGGACAGGGAGCGCTTATAATTCACCCCTCCACTTT. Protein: CASSGTGSAYNSPLHF.

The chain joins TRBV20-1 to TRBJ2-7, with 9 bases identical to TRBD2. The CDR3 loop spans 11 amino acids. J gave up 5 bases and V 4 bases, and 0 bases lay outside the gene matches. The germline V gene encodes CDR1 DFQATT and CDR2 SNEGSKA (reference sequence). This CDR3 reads CSAIAGDEQYF. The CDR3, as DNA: TGCAGTGCTATAGCGGGAGACGAGCAGTACTTC.

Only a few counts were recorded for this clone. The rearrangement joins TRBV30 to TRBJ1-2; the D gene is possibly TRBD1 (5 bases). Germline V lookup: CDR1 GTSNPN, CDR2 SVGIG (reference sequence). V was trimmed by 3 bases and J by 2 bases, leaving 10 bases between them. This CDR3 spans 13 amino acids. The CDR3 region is CAWRQAWNYGYTF. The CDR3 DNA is TGTGCCTGGAGACAGGCGTGGAACTATGGCTACACCTTC. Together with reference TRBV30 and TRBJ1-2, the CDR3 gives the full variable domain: SQTIHQWPATLVQPVGSPLSLECTVEGTSNPNLYWYRQAAGRGLQLLFYSVGIGQISSEVPQNLSASRPQDRQFILSSKKLLLSDSGFYLCAWRQAWNYGYTFGSGTRLTVV.

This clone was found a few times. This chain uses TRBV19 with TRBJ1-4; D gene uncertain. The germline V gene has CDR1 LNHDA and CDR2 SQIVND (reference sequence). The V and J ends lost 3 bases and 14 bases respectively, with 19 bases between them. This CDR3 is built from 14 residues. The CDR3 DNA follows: TGTGCCAGTAGTATTAGTGATCTTAGCGGCGAGCTGTTTTTT. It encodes CASSISDLSGELFF.

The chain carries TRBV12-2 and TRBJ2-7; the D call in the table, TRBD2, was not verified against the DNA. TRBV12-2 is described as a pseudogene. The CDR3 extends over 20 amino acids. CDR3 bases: TGTGCAAGTCGCTTAGCGCTGGACAGACCTACTAGCGGGGCACCCTACGAGCAGTACTTC. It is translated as CASRLALDRPTSGAPYEQYF.

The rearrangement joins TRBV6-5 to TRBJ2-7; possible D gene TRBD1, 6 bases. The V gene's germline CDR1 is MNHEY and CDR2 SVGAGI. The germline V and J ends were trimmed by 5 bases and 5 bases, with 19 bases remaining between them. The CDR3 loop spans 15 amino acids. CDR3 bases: TGTGCCAGCAGTACTGCCCGCGACAGGAACGACGAGCAGTACTTC. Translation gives CASSTARDRNDEQYF.

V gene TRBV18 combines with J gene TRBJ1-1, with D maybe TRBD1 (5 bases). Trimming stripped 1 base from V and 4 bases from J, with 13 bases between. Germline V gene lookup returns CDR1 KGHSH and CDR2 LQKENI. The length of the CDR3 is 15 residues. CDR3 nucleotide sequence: TGTGCCAGCTCACCACTCAGGGACGGGGGCACTGAAGCTTTCTTT. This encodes CASSPLRDGGTEAFF. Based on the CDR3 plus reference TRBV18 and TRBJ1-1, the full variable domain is NAGVMQNPRHLVRRRGQEARLRCSPMKGHSHVYWYRQLPEEGLKFMVYLQKENIIDESGMPKERFSAEFPKEGPSILRIQQVVRGDSAAYFCASSPLRDGGTEAFFGQGTRLTVV.

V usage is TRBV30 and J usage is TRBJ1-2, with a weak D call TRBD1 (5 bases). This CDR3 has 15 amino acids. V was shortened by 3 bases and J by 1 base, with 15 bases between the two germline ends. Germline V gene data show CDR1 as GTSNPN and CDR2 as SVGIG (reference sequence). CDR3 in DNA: TGTGCCTGGAGCCGCCGCAGGACAAATAACTATGGCTACACCTTC. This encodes CAWSRRRTNNYGYTF.

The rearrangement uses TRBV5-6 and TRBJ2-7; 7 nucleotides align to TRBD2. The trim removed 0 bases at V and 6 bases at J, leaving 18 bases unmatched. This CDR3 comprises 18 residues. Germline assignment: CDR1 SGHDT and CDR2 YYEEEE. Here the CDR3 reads CASSLGAFLAGKYGEQYF. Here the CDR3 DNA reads TGTGCCAGCAGCTTGGGTGCTTTTTTAGCGGGTAAATATGGCGAGCAGTACTTC. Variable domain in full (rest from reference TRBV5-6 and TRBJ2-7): DAGVTQSPTHLIKTRGQQVTLRCSPKSGHDTVSWYQQALGQGPQFIFQYYEEEERQRGNFPDRFSGHQFPNYSSELNVNALLLGDSALYLCASSLGAFLAGKYGEQYFGPGTRLTVT.

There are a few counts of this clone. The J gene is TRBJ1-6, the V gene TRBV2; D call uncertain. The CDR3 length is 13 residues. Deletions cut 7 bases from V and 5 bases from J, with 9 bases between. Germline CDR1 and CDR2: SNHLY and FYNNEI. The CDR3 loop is CASTRSNNSPLHF. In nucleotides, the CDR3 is TGTGCCAGCACCAGATCGAATAATTCACCCCTCCACTTT.

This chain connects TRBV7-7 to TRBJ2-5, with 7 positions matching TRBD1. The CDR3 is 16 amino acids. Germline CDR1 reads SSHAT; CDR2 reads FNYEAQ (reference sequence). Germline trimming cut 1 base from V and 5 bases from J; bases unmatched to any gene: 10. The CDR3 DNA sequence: TGTGCCAGCAGCTTAGTAGGGGACAGAGGTGTGGAGACCCAGTACTTC. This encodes CASSLVGDRGVETQYF.

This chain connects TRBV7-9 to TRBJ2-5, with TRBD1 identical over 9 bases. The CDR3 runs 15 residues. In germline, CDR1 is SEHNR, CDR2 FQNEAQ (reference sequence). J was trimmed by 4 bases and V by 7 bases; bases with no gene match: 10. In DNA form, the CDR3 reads TGTGCCAGCACCCTAGGGGACAGGGAAGGAGAGACCCAGTACTTC. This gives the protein CASTLGDREGETQYF. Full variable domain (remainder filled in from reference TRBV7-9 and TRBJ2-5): DTGVSQNPRHKITKRGQNVTFRCDPISEHNRLYWYRQTLGQGPEFLTYFQNEAQLEKSRLLSDRFSAERPKGSFSTLEIQRTEQGDSAMYLCASTLGDREGETQYFGPGTRLLVL.

This CDR3 is CASSDPGGLAGGQVYNEQFF. CDR3 nucleotide sequence: TGCGCCAGCAGTGACCCCGGGGGACTAGCGGGAGGCCAAGTCTACAATGAGCAGTTCTTC. The rearrangement joins TRBV10-2 to TRBJ2-1; 15 bases are shared with TRBD2. Germline lookup yields CDR1 WSHSY and CDR2 SAAADI. This CDR3 has 20 amino acids. J lost 3 bases, V lost 3 bases, and 12 bases had no gene match.

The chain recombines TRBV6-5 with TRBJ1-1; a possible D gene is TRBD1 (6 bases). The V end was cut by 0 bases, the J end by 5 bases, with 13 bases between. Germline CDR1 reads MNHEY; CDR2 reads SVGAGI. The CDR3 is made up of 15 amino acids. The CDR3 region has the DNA TGTGCCAGCAGTTACTCGTCAGGGGTTACGACTGAAGCTTTCTTT. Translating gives CASSYSSGVTTEAFF.

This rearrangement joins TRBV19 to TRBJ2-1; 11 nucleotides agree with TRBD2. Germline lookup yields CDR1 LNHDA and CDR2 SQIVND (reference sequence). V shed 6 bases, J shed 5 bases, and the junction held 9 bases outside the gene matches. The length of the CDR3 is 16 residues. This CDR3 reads CASSRYLAGGHNEQFF. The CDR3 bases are TGTGCCAGTAGCCGTTATCTAGCGGGGGGCCACAATGAGCAGTTCTTC.

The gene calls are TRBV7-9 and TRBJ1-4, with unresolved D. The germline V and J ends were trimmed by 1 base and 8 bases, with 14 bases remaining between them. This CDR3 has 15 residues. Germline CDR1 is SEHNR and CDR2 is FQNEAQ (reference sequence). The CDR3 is CASSLVGSRVEKLFF. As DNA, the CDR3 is TGTGCCAGCAGCTTAGTCGGGTCGAGGGTCGAAAAACTGTTTTTT.